This T cell receptor (beta chain) is from a study of T-cell memory formation after mild COVID-19. Study context: Across donors, TCR clusters were largely donor specific. Study conclusions and caveats: Later expanders leaned CD4+, whereas clones that contracted between day 15 and 85 were balanced CD4/CD8. In pre-infection memory, a portion of responding clones appeared, which suggested that cross-reactive memory joined.

Researchers used 5'RACE with constant-segment primers to make TCR alpha and TCR beta cDNA libraries that carry sample barcodes and UMIs. TCRdb re-derived calls from the 5' RACE reads in MiXCR, one entry per CDR3 protein. The table lists a few hundred thousand distinct CDR3 sequences, about 17% of them singletons. Turning to this clonotype: Its specificity is unknown.

This TCR derives from a young man who had mild COVID-19 (a few samples of this study predate the infection). Cell type and time point are not known. Sequencing was carried out using PBMCs or a T cell subset sorted from them (not recorded which).

The CDR3 sequence is CATRTGSTDTQYF. CDR3 in DNA: TGTGCCACCCGGACAGGGAGCACAGATACGCAGTATTTT. The chain recombines TRBV10-3 with TRBJ2-3, with 8 bases identical to TRBD1. Unmatched junction bases numbered 3, after V lost 10 bases and J lost 0 bases. The germline V gene encodes CDR1 ENHRY and CDR2 SYGVKD. The CDR3 spans 13 residues.